This T cell receptor (beta chain) was recorded in a study of blood T cells in healthy people across ages. A J-beta primer mix and a sample-barcoded 5' primer were used in a second PCR of roughly 6 to 11 cycles. Each CDR3 protein is one row after TCRdb ran MiXCR on the 5' RACE reads. The sample has about a million distinct CDR3 sequences; 30% to 40% are singletons. Germline CDR1 and CDR2: SGHRS and YFSETQ. The CDR3 runs to 18 residues. The V gene lost 0 bases and the J gene lost 1 base, with 14 bases spanning the gap. The receptor's source is a man aged 18 to 30 in good health. The J gene is TRBJ1-6, the V gene TRBV5-1, with D unresolved. The sequenced material came from blood. The CDR3 loop is CASSLAGGGISYNSPLHF. CDR3 in DNA: TGCGCCAGCAGCTTGGCGGGCGGCGGGATATCCTATAATTCACCCCTCCACTTT.